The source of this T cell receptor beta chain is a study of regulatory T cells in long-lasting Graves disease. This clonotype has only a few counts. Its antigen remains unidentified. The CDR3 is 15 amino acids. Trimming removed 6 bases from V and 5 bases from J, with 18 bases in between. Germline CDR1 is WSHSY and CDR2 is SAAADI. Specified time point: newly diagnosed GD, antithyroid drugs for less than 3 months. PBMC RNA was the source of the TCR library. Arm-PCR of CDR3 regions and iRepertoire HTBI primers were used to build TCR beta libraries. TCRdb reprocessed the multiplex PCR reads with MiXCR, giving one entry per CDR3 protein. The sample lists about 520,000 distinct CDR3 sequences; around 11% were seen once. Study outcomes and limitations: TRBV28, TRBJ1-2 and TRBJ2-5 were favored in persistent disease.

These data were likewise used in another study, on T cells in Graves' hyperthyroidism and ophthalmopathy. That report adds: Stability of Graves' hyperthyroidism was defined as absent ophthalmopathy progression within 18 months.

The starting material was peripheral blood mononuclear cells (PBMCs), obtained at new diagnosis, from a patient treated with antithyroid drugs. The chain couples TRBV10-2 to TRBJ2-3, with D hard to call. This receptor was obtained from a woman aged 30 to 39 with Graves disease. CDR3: CASRQERSRRDTQYF. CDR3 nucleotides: TGCGCCAGCAGGCAAGAGCGTAGTCGAAGAGATACGCAGTATTTT.